This TCR beta chain was recovered during a study of T cell responses to AZD1222 COVID-19 vaccine. Profiling relied on immunoSEQ multiplex PCR, and the TCRdb table lists in-frame clones only, not all of them. Of under 200,000 clones in the sample, approximately 93% are singletons; the top ten hold around 4.3%. Notes on the study in general: Vaccine-related CD4 TCRs covered spike, predominating at 160-218 and 743-854. The donor group comprised mostly white British people and more females; the analysis possibly underestimated clonal diversity.

Unmatched junction bases numbered 14, after V lost 8 bases and J lost 3 bases. The germline gives CDR1 LNHDA, CDR2 SQIVND (reference sequence). The length of the CDR3 is 16 residues. Concerning this clone: Its specificity is unknown.

The source was peripheral blood, collected on day 0 of AZD1222 vaccination. The V and J genes are TRBV19 and TRBJ1-2; 8 bases map to TRBD1. The receptor comes from an adult in good health. Here the CDR3 DNA reads TGTGCCAGTCACGGCAGGGGGCGGAACTTGGACTATGGCTACACCTTC. It codes for CASHGRGRNLDYGYTF.